Each of the 6 T cell receptor beta chains below was sequenced from the same sample in a study of blood T cell repertoires in COVID-19. The method was immunoSEQ multiplex PCR; TCRdb's version includes in-frame clones alone and lacks a portion of them. The profile shows roughly 320,000 clones, 85% of them singletons. The sequenced sample was peripheral blood. These receptors all come from a human donor in a cohort sampled during active COVID-19.

The gene calls are TRBV5-6 and TRBJ1-1, with D possibly being TRBD1 (6 bases). The CDR3 loop spans 14 amino acids. V was shortened by 1 base and J by 3 bases, with 10 bases between the two germline ends. Germline V gives CDR1 SGHDT, CDR2 YYEEEE. This chain's CDR3 is CASSLKTGYTEAFF. CDR3 nucleotides: TGTGCCAGCAGCTTGAAGACAGGTTACACTGAAGCTTTCTTT.

In its sample, this clone was seen a few times. The rearrangement uses TRBV14 and TRBJ1-6, with 11 bases identical to TRBD1. CDR1 is SGHDN and CDR2 is FVKESK in the germline V gene. The CDR3 has 16 residues. With 1 base clipped from V and 9 bases from J, the junction kept 5 bases outside the gene matches. DNA of the CDR3: TGTGCCAGCAGCCAAGGGACAGGGGGCTTTCGTTCACCCCTCCACTTT. It specifies CASSQGTGGFRSPLHF. The whole variable domain, filled in from reference TRBV14 and TRBJ1-6, reads EAGVTQFPSHSVIEKGQTVTLRCDPISGHDNLYWYRRVMGKEIKFLLHFVKESKQDESGMPNNRFLAERTGGTYSTLKVQPAELEDSGVYFCASSQGTGGFRSPLHFGNGTRLTVT.

CDR3 in amino acids: CASTEPPYF. CDR3 bases: TGTGCCAGCACCGAGCCGCCTTACTTC. The V and J genes are TRBV2 and TRBJ2-7, with no clear D. Trimming removed 7 bases from V and 13 bases from J, with 11 bases in between. CDR1 is SNHLY and CDR2 is FYNNEI in the germline V gene. The CDR3 extends over 9 amino acids. The full variable domain, rest sourced from reference TRBV2 and TRBJ2-7, is EPEVTQTPSHQVTQMGQEVILRCVPISNHLYFYWYRQILGQKVEFLVSFYNNEISEKSEIFDDQFSVERPDGSNFTLKIRSTKLEDSAMYFCASTEPPYFGPGTRLTVT.

In its sample, this clone was seen once. V and J are TRBV7-9 and TRBJ1-1; TRBD1 is a possible D gene (5 bases). There are 14 residues in the CDR3. CDR1 SEHNR and CDR2 FQNEAQ come from the germline V gene (reference sequence). With 4 bases removed from V and 7 bases from J, the gap between germline ends came to 16 bases. CDR3 sequence reads: CASSSSSRGDEAFF. Here the CDR3 DNA reads TGTGCCAGCAGCTCCTCGTCCCGGGGGGATGAAGCTTTCTTT.

The chain couples TRBV11-2 to TRBJ1-6, with unresolved D. V was clipped by 1 base and J by 0 bases, with 10 bases between them. Germline CDR1 reads SGHAT; CDR2 reads FQNNGV. CDR3 length: 17 residues. CDR3 residues: CASSLGRVGSYNSPLHF. The CDR3 region has the DNA TGTGCCAGCAGCTTAGGGAGGGTGGGCTCCTATAATTCACCCCTCCACTTT.

The CDR3 sequence is CASSTLRALYGYTF. The CDR3 nucleotides are TGTGCCAGCAGTACCCTCAGGGCGTTGTATGGCTACACCTTC. The V call is TRBV6-5, the J call TRBJ1-2; D is perhaps TRBD1 (5 bases). The CDR3 length is 14 residues. Trimming cost V 5 bases and J 5 bases, with 15 bases left between them. CDR1 and CDR2 (germline): MNHEY, SVGAGI.